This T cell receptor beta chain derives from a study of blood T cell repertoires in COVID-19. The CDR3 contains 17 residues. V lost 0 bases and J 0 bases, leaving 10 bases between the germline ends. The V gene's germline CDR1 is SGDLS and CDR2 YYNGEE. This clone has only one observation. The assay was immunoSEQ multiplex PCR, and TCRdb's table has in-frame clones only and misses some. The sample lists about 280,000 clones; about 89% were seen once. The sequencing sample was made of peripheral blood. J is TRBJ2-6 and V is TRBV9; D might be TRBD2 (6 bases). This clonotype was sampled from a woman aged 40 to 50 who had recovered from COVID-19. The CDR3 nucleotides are TGTGCCAGCAGCGTAGTCGGGAGCCCCTCTGGGGCCAACGTCCTGACTTTC. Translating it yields CASSVVGSPSGANVLTF. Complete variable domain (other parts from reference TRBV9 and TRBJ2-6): DSGVTQTPKHLITATGQRVTLRCSPRSGDLSVYWYQQSLDQGLQFLIQYYNGEERAKGNILERFSAQQFPDLHSELNLSSLELGDSALYFCASSVVGSPSGANVLTFGAGSRLTVL.